The next 32 T cell receptor beta chains were all read from a single sample in a study of early T cells in non-severe SARS-CoV-2 infection. TCRdb itself ran the 5' RACE reads through MiXCR, one entry per CDR3 protein. The sample contains some 30,000 distinct CDR3 sequences, around 7% of which appear only once. The specimen sequenced was whole blood. All receptors derive from an adult who was a healthcare worker with PCR-confirmed SARS-CoV-2 infection or an uninfected control (not recorded which).

This clonotype appeared many times. The gene calls are TRBV4-3 and TRBJ2-1; D not certain. The length of the CDR3 is 15 residues. CDR1 is LGHNA, CDR2 YSLEER, per germline. V was shortened by 0 bases and J by 6 bases, with 12 bases between the two germline ends. The CDR3 sequence is CASSQELAAANEQFF. Here the CDR3 DNA reads TGCGCCAGCAGCCAAGAATTGGCAGCCGCCAATGAGCAGTTCTTC.

As regards this clonotype: A read error may be the cause here, since a much bigger clone is one base away. V gene TRBV20-1 combines with J gene TRBJ2-3; D tentatively fits TRBD1 or TRBD2 (5 bases each). Germline CDR1 reads DFQATT; CDR2 reads SNEGSKA (reference sequence). The CDR3 extends over 13 amino acids. This chain's CDR3 is CRARNSGRDTQYF. The CDR3 DNA reads TGCAGAGCTAGAAACTCAGGGAGAGATACGCAGTATTTT.

About this clonotype: A single base separates this from a much larger clone, so it may be a read error. The chain employs TRBV28 and TRBJ2-7; TRBD1 matches at 10 bases. J gave up 8 bases and V 4 bases, and 11 bases lay outside the gene matches. Per the germline V gene, CDR1 is MDHEN and CDR2 is SYDVKM. There are 15 residues in the CDR3. CDR3 protein: CASSSGQGRIHKQYF. The DNA for the CDR3 is TGTGCCAGCAGTTCGGGACAGGGGCGCATCCACAAGCAGTACTTC.

Comment on this clonotype: At one end, the junction sequence differs from germline, possibly due to a read error. The chain combines TRBV11-2 with TRBJ2-4; possible D gene TRBD2, 6 bases. Per the germline V gene, CDR1 is SGHAT and CDR2 is FQNNGV. The CDR3 is 17 amino acids. CDR3 amino acids: CASSLDQRVVAKNILYF. The CDR3, as DNA: TGTGCCAGCAGCTTAGACCAGCGGGTTGTGGCCAAAAACATTCTGTACTTC.

This clonotype was observed a few times. The chain has TRBV3-2 and TRBJ2-1. TRBV3-2 is an annotated pseudogene. The CDR3 length is 18 residues. CDR3: CASSQGKASHTSYNEQFF. For the CDR3, the DNA is TGTGCCAGCAGCCAAGGGAAGGCATCCCACACCTCCTACAATGAGCAGTTCTTC.

The chain is built from TRBV20-1 and TRBJ2-1; TRBD2 is a possible D gene (5 bases). The V end was cut by 3 bases, the J end by 8 bases, with 8 bases between. Germline V gene data show CDR1 as DFQATT and CDR2 as SNEGSKA (reference sequence). The CDR3 covers 11 residues. The chain's CDR3 is CSASTDYEQFF. The CDR3 region has the DNA TGCAGTGCTAGCACGGACTATGAGCAGTTCTTC.

The chain has TRBV20-1 and TRBJ2-5, with D tentatively TRBD2 (6 bases). CDR3 length equals 13 residues. Trimming shortened V by 7 bases and J by 2 bases, and 14 bases separated the two germline ends. CDR1 is DFQATT and CDR2 is SNEGSKA in the germline V gene (reference sequence). CDR3 sequence reads: CSVRRGPQETQYF. In DNA, the CDR3 is TGCAGTGTCCGGCGGGGTCCTCAAGAGACCCAGTACTTC.

This clonotype was seen at least ten times. The chain has TRBV18 and TRBJ1-1, with 7 bases fitting TRBD1. The V and J ends lost 4 bases and 6 bases, in that order; junction bases with no gene match: 5. This CDR3 is 13 amino acids long. Germline assignment: CDR1 KGHSH and CDR2 LQKENI. The DNA of the CDR3 is TGTGCCAGCTCACTGACGGACAGGCCTGAAGCTTTCTTT. Protein sequence: CASSLTDRPEAFF. The whole variable domain, remainder taken from reference TRBV18 and TRBJ1-1, is NAGVMQNPRHLVRRRGQEARLRCSPMKGHSHVYWYRQLPEEGLKFMVYLQKENIIDESGMPKERFSAEFPKEGPSILRIQQVVRGDSAAYFCASSLTDRPEAFFGQGTRLTVV.

This clonotype was seen ten or more times. The chain joins TRBV5-4 to TRBJ1-2; D ambiguous. The V and J ends lost 4 bases and 8 bases respectively, with 12 bases between them. Germline V lookup: CDR1 SGHNT, CDR2 YYREEE (reference sequence). This CDR3 is built from 12 residues. The CDR3: CASSPDLYGYTF. DNA for the CDR3: TGTGCCAGCAGCCCAGACCTCTACGGCTACACCTTC.

This clonotype was seen ten or more times. This chain connects TRBV4-3 to TRBJ2-2; maybe TRBD1 (6 bases). The V and J ends lost 0 bases and 5 bases respectively, with 13 bases between them. There are 16 residues in the CDR3. Germline lookup yields CDR1 LGHNA and CDR2 YSLEER. The CDR3 bases are TGCGCCAGCAGCCAAGATCGAACAGGGTGGACCGGGGAGCTGTTTTTT. Its translation is CASSQDRTGWTGELFF.

This clonotype turned up a few times. The CDR3 loop reads CASSYRRAGQIGELFF. CDR3 DNA sequence: TGTGCCAGCAGCTACAGGCGGGCGGGGCAGATCGGGGAGCTGTTTTTT. J is TRBJ2-2 and V is TRBV7-3, with TRBD2 as a possible D gene (6 bases). The CDR3 is 16 amino acids. From germline, CDR1 is SGHTA and CDR2 FQGTGA. V lost 4 bases, J lost 7 bases, and 19 bases lay in between.

This clonotype was seen a handful of times. V gene TRBV27 combines with J gene TRBJ2-7; D not certain. The CDR3 spans 14 residues. CDR1 MNHEY and CDR2 SMNVEV come from the germline V gene (reference sequence). V was cut by 5 bases and J by 6 bases, with 17 bases left in between. CDR3 nucleotide sequence: TGTGCCAGCAGTCCCTCCACGACACTTCTCGAGCAGTACTTC. Protein sequence: CASSPSTTLLEQYF.

In this sample, this clonotype turned up a few times. The CDR3 is CASSQGSREAFF. CDR3 bases: TGTGCCAGCAGCCAAGGGTCCCGTGAAGCTTTCTTT. The chain has TRBV3-1 and TRBJ1-1; no definite D call. CDR3 length: 12 amino acids. V lost 1 base and J 7 bases, leaving 7 bases between the germline ends. Germline V CDR1 and CDR2: LGHDT, YNNKEL (reference sequence).

Many counts were recorded for this clonotype. The V call is TRBV10-3, the J call TRBJ2-7; D is undetermined. V was pared by 0 bases and J by 3 bases, with 6 bases between. Germline CDR1 is ENHRY and CDR2 is SYGVKD. CDR3 length: 13 amino acids. The CDR3 loop is CAISESGGYEQYF. The CDR3 coding sequence is TGTGCCATCAGTGAGTCCGGCGGCTACGAGCAGTACTTC.

This clonotype was detected many times. The rearrangement uses TRBV11-2 and TRBJ1-2; the match to TRBD1 covers 10 bases. The CDR3 contains 16 residues. V lost 5 bases to trimming and J lost 8 bases; unmatched junction nucleotides: 14. CDR1 SGHAT and CDR2 FQNNGV come from the germline V gene. The DNA for the CDR3 is TGTGCCAGCAGCGCCCGCACCGGGACAGGGGCGAAAGGCTACACCTTC. Translation gives CASSARTGTGAKGYTF.

The rearrangement links TRBV6-2 or TRBV6-3 to TRBJ2-7, with no clear D. Germline V CDR1 and CDR2: MNHEY, SVGEGT. This CDR3 has 15 amino acids. Trimming cost V 0 bases and J 0 bases, with 9 bases left between them. The CDR3 loop is CASSYSRTLSYEQYF. The CDR3 bases are TGTGCCAGCAGTTACTCGAGGACCCTCTCCTACGAGCAGTACTTC.

This clonotype was recorded many times. This chain connects TRBV6-4 to TRBJ2-1; D gene ambiguous. Germline V gene lookup returns CDR1 MRHNA and CDR2 SNTAGT. CDR3 length equals 16 residues. Trimming pared 0 bases from V and 4 bases from J, leaving 13 bases between. The DNA of the CDR3 is TGTGCCAGCAGTGACTCGCCCAGCCATTATTACAATGAGCAGTTCTTC. Amino acids: CASSDSPSHYYNEQFF.

This clonotype was observed many times. The chain links TRBV2 to TRBJ1-1; 7 bases map to TRBD1. Per germline, CDR1 SNHLY and CDR2 FYNNEI. J was trimmed by 1 base and V by 7 bases; bases with no gene match: 15. The CDR3 loop spans 17 amino acids. CDR3 in amino acids: CASKPLPTGTRNTEAFF. CDR3 DNA: TGTGCCAGCAAGCCCCTTCCGACAGGGACTAGGAACACTGAAGCTTTCTTT.

The table lists this clonotype with many counts. The chain combines TRBV12-3 or TRBV12-4 with TRBJ1-4; weak D call: TRBD1 (5 bases). This CDR3 has 15 residues. V lost 3 bases and J 7 bases, leaving 15 bases between the germline ends. CDR3 region: CASSFRGVTGEKLFF. DNA for the CDR3: TGTGCCAGCAGTTTCCGGGGGGTAACTGGTGAAAAACTGTTTTTT.

This clonotype came up many times. The chain links TRBV4-1 to TRBJ2-7, with 9 nucleotides matching TRBD2. The CDR3 contains 16 residues. From germline, CDR1 is MGHRA and CDR2 YSYEKL. V lost 4 bases and J lost 2; bases outside the gene matches: 9. Here the CDR3 reads CASSPYPSGTTYEQYF. CDR3 nucleotide sequence: TGCGCCAGCAGCCCGTACCCTAGCGGGACCACCTACGAGCAGTACTTC.

This clonotype was counted ten times or more. The gene calls are TRBV7-9 and TRBJ1-4, with TRBD1 matching over 7 bases. CDR1 is SEHNR and CDR2 is FQNEAQ in the germline V gene (reference sequence). J gave up 2 bases and V 2 bases, and 8 bases lay outside the gene matches. The CDR3 length is 17 residues. The CDR3 region is CASSLRLSGGTNEKLFF. CDR3 nucleotide sequence: TGTGCCAGCAGCTTAAGGTTGTCAGGGGGGACTAATGAAAAACTGTTTTTT.

This clonotype appeared many times. The genes are TRBV7-2 and TRBJ1-2; no firm D call. Germline V gene sequence: CDR1 SGHTA, CDR2 FQGNSA. The V end lost 5 bases, the J end lost 8 bases, and 21 bases lay between the germline ends. CDR3 length equals 15 residues. The CDR3 here is CASSRFNTELRGYTF. CDR3 nucleotide sequence: TGTGCCAGCAGCCGATTTAATACGGAACTAAGGGGCTACACCTTC.

This rearrangement joins TRBV7-2 to TRBJ2-3; perhaps D is TRBD1 or TRBD2 (7 bases each). Trimming took off 5 bases at V and 3 bases at J, with 18 bases between the two ends. CDR1 and CDR2 from the germline V gene are SGHTA and FQGNSA. The CDR3 sequence is 16 residues long. DNA of the CDR3: TGTGCCAGCAGCGTCTTCAGGGGGGGCCTGACAGATACGCAGTATTTT. Its protein is CASSVFRGGLTDTQYF.

This clonotype was seen repeatedly, ten times or more. As DNA, the CDR3 is TGTGCCAGCAGTTTACGGACTAGGCGGGGGGATACGCAGTATTTT. Its protein is CASSLRTRRGDTQYF. The V gene is TRBV12-3 or TRBV12-4, the J gene TRBJ2-3; 7 bases agree with TRBD2. The CDR3 is made up of 15 amino acids. V lost 2 bases and J lost 6; bases outside the gene matches: 8.

This clonotype was detected many times. V and J are TRBV3-1 and TRBJ2-1; 8 bases fit TRBD2. V was pared by 0 bases and J by 1 base, with 14 bases of the junction left unmatched. This CDR3 comprises 20 residues. Germline V lookup: CDR1 LGHDT, CDR2 YNNKEL (reference sequence). The CDR3, as DNA: TGTGCCAGCAGCCAAGAAAACGTCTGGGATAGCGGGATTTCCTACAATGAGCAGTTCTTC. Amino acids: CASSQENVWDSGISYNEQFF.

At least ten counts were recorded for this clonotype. This chain joins TRBV30 and TRBJ2-7, with TRBD2 as a possible D gene (5 bases). The ends were cut back, 2 bases at V and 7 bases at J, with 12 bases in the middle. Germline V gene sequence: CDR1 GTSNPN, CDR2 SVGIG (reference sequence). The CDR3 is 12 amino acids. The CDR3 DNA sequence: TGTGCCTGGAGTCCGACACTAGGGGAGCAGTACTTC. Translated: CAWSPTLGEQYF.

This clonotype came up many times. This chain uses TRBV20-1 with TRBJ2-7, with 12 positions matching TRBD2. This CDR3 contains 14 residues. Germline V gene lookup returns CDR1 DFQATT and CDR2 SNEGSKA (reference sequence). With V trimmed by 6 bases and J by 0 bases, 3 bases remained unmatched. The CDR3 sequence is CSAPTSGSSYEQYF. CDR3 bases: TGCAGTGCCCCGACTAGCGGGAGCTCCTACGAGCAGTACTTC.

The chain joins TRBV12-3 or TRBV12-4 to TRBJ2-5, with a possible D match to TRBD2 (5 bases). V was pared by 6 bases and J by 3 bases, with 14 bases between. This CDR3 contains 14 residues. CDR3 DNA: TGTGCCAGCAGCGCGCGGGCATTAAAAGAGACCCAGTACTTC. This sequence encodes CASSARALKETQYF.

This clonotype showed up many times. The V call is TRBV5-4, the J call TRBJ2-7; unclear D gene. Looked up from germline, CDR1 is SGHNT and CDR2 is YYREEE (reference sequence). The CDR3 consists of 15 residues. V was trimmed by 1 base and J by 5 bases, leaving 16 bases between them. CDR3 residues: CASSLFGLDPNEQYF. For the CDR3, the DNA is TGTGCCAGCAGCTTGTTTGGTCTAGATCCCAACGAGCAGTACTTC.

There are a few counts of this clonotype. V is TRBV27 and J is TRBJ2-2, with TRBD1 identical over 8 bases. This CDR3 has 16 residues. Looked up from germline, CDR1 is MNHEY and CDR2 is SMNVEV (reference sequence). V dropped 6 bases and J dropped 6; count of bases not matched to a gene: 12. The CDR3 DNA sequence: TGTGCCAGCAGCTCCCGCGGACAGGGTGGGCCCGGGGAGCTGTTTTTT. Its protein is CASSSRGQGGPGELFF.

This clonotype has at least ten counts. The CDR3 DNA follows: TGCGCCAGCGCCCGCGTGGGACAGGGCAATCAGCCCCAGCATTTT. Its translation is CASARVGQGNQPQHF. The V and J genes are TRBV10-2 and TRBJ1-5; TRBD1 aligns across 8 bases. CDR3 length: 15 amino acids. CDR1 and CDR2 from the germline V gene are WSHSY and SAAADI. The trim removed 8 bases at V and 2 bases at J, leaving 8 bases unmatched.

This clonotype has a count of ten or more. The J gene is TRBJ2-2, the V gene TRBV28; TRBD2 matches at 14 bases. The CDR3 sequence is 17 residues long. The junction had 3 bases not matched to a gene; V was cut back by 2 bases and J by 4 bases. Germline V CDR1 and CDR2: MDHEN, SYDVKM. The chain's CDR3 is CASSLGLAGGSTGELFF. The CDR3 DNA sequence: TGTGCCAGCAGTTTAGGACTAGCGGGAGGAAGCACCGGGGAGCTGTTTTTT.